One sample yielded the 14 T cell receptor beta chains listed below, sequenced in a study of cytomegalovirus exposure and HLA in healthy donors. The PCR had 60 Vbeta and 13 Jbeta primers. TCRdb's table, derived via immunoSEQ multiplex PCR, lists solely in-frame clones and lacks some. The sample records over 150,000 clones, roughly 80% being singletons. The material sequenced was PBMCs. These receptors originate from a man aged 35-49 years in good health and CMV-seronegative.

This clone was detected a few times. The sample contains more than one DNA sequence encoding this CDR3. The gene calls are TRBV6-4 and TRBJ2-3; TRBD2 agrees at 7 bases. Germline assignment: CDR1 MRHNA and CDR2 SNTAGT. This CDR3 spans 15 amino acids. V was clipped by 0 bases and J by 1 base; unmatched bases: 1. The CDR3 sequence is CASSDSGGGTDTQYF. The CDR3 bases are TGTGCCAGCAGTGACTCGGGGGGGGGCACAGATACGCAGTATTTT.

This chain links TRBV6-6 with TRBJ1-1; tentatively, D is TRBD1 (6 bases). Trimming removed 0 bases from V and 4 bases from J, with 12 bases in between. Germline V gene lookup returns CDR1 MNHNY and CDR2 SVGAGI (reference sequence). The CDR3 is 15 amino acids. The CDR3 protein is CASSYSKGVGTEAFF. Written as DNA, the CDR3 is TGTGCCAGCAGTTACTCAAAGGGGGTCGGCACTGAAGCTTTCTTT.

The chain has TRBV5-5 and TRBJ2-2; no definite D call. The germline gives CDR1 SGHKS, CDR2 YYEKEE (reference sequence). This CDR3 has 16 residues. V lost 3 bases and J lost 5, with 17 bases in between. The DNA of the CDR3 is TGTGCCAGCAGCTCGTTACAGTACCCCACTACCGGGGAGCTGTTTTTT. It is translated as CASSSLQYPTTGELFF. Full variable domain (outside the CDR3, taken from reference TRBV5-5 and TRBJ2-2): DAGVTQSPTHLIKTRGQQVTLRCSPISGHKSVSWYQQVLGQGPQFIFQYYEKEERGRGNFPDRFSARQFPNYSSELNVNALLLGDSALYLCASSSLQYPTTGELFFGEGSRLTVL.

The rearrangement links TRBV7-9 to TRBJ1-2; 9 bases are a match to TRBD1. The germline V gene has CDR1 SEHNR and CDR2 FQNEAQ (reference sequence). After removal of 5 bases from V and 6 bases from J, the junction contained 13 bases not matched to a gene. The CDR3 extends over 16 amino acids. CDR3 sequence reads: CASSAWDRVLFDGYTF. The CDR3 bases are TGTGCCAGCAGCGCCTGGGACAGGGTATTGTTCGATGGCTACACCTTC.

This clone was counted only a few times. The chain links TRBV5-1 to TRBJ2-2, with D possibly being TRBD2 (6 bases). Germline CDR1 is SGHRS and CDR2 is YFSETQ. Trimming removed 6 bases at V and 3 bases at J, with 15 bases between. This CDR3 has 15 residues. The CDR3 bases are TGCGCCAGCATCACCCGGGGCGGGGACACCGGGGAGCTGTTTTTT. Protein product: CASITRGGDTGELFF.

The chain recombines TRBV18 with TRBJ1-6; TRBD1 aligns across 8 bases. CDR1 and CDR2 (germline): KGHSH, LQKENI. The CDR3 extends over 17 amino acids. The J segment lost 7 bases and the V segment lost 8 bases, leaving 16 bases of the junction unmatched. In DNA, the CDR3 is TGTGCCAGCGCAGACCTCCCTTGGCACAGGGGGAATTCACCCCTCCACTTT. Residues: CASADLPWHRGNSPLHF.

The rearrangement links TRBV7-2 to TRBJ1-2, with D unresolved. The germline CDR1 and CDR2 sequences are SGHTA and FQGNSA. The V and J ends lost 5 bases and 3 bases respectively, with 13 bases between them. The CDR3 is made up of 14 amino acids. CDR3 protein: CASSPRNPHYGYTF. The CDR3 DNA reads TGTGCCAGCAGCCCGCGGAACCCGCACTATGGCTACACCTTC. Full variable domain (rest looked up from reference TRBV7-2 and TRBJ1-2): GAGVSQSPSNKVTEKGKDVELRCDPISGHTALYWYRQSLGQGLEFLIYFQGNSAPDKSGLPSDRFSAERTGGSVSTLTIQRTQQEDSAVYLCASSPRNPHYGYTFGSGTRLTVV.

V usage is TRBV5-1 and J usage is TRBJ1-6, with 7 bases fitting TRBD1. Germline V gene lookup returns CDR1 SGHRS and CDR2 YFSETQ. CDR3 length: 14 amino acids. With 4 bases clipped from V and 10 bases from J, the junction kept 8 bases outside the gene matches. DNA for the CDR3: TGCGCCAGCAGCGCCGACAGGGATGAATCACCCCTCCACTTT. Translation gives CASSADRDESPLHF.

The rearrangement joins TRBV6-4 to TRBJ2-2, with 10 bases fitting TRBD2. With 2 bases clipped from V and 6 bases from J, the junction kept 0 bases outside the gene matches. The CDR3 consists of 14 residues. Germline V gene lookup returns CDR1 MRHNA and CDR2 SNTAGT. DNA for the CDR3: TGTGCCAGCAGTGACAGCGGGGGGGCCGGGGAGCTGTTTTTT. Amino acids: CASSDSGGAGELFF.

The rearrangement joins TRBV5-5 to TRBJ2-2; a weak D match, TRBD1 (5 bases). CDR3 size: 18 residues. The germline gives CDR1 SGHKS, CDR2 YYEKEE (reference sequence). The V gene lost 1 base and the J gene lost 0 bases, with 16 bases spanning the gap. CDR3 in DNA: TGTGCCAGCAGCTTGATTGGTTTGGCAGGGTCGAACACCGGGGAGCTGTTTTTT. Translation: CASSLIGLAGSNTGELFF. The full variable domain, with the rest looked up from reference TRBV5-5 and TRBJ2-2, is DAGVTQSPTHLIKTRGQQVTLRCSPISGHKSVSWYQQVLGQGPQFIFQYYEKEERGRGNFPDRFSARQFPNYSSELNVNALLLGDSALYLCASSLIGLAGSNTGELFFGEGSRLTVL.

J is TRBJ1-2 and V is TRBV9; D is undetermined. V was shortened by 0 bases and J by 0 bases, with 3 bases between the two germline ends. The germline V gene encodes CDR1 SGDLS and CDR2 YYNGEE. CDR3 length: 13 residues. DNA for the CDR3: TGTGCCAGCAGCGTAGTATCTAACTATGGCTACACCTTC. This gives the protein CASSVVSNYGYTF.

This clone has only a few counts. The chain carries TRBV5-1 and TRBJ2-3; 10 bases map to TRBD1. CDR1 and CDR2 (germline): SGHRS, YFSETQ. The junction had 7 bases not matched to a gene; V was cut back by 6 bases and J by 3 bases. The CDR3 is made up of 15 amino acids. CDR3 nucleotides: TGCGCCAGCACCGGGACAGGGGAACGGACAGATACGCAGTATTTT. It specifies CASTGTGERTDTQYF. The full variable domain, its missing parts supplied by reference TRBV5-1 and TRBJ2-3, is KAGVTQTPRYLIKTRGQQVTLSCSPISGHRSVSWYQQTPGQGLQFLFEYFSETQRNKGNFPGRFSGRQFSNSRSEMNVSTLELGDSALYLCASTGTGERTDTQYFGPGTRLTVL.

The chain combines TRBV18 with TRBJ2-5, with 13 positions matching TRBD2. The germline V gene encodes CDR1 KGHSH and CDR2 LQKENI. CDR3 size: 16 residues. V shed 6 bases and J 1 base; nucleotides not matched to a gene: 5. The CDR3: CASSQGLAGAQETQYF. The CDR3 DNA is TGTGCCAGCTCCCAAGGACTAGCGGGGGCCCAAGAGACCCAGTACTTC.

The V gene is TRBV19, the J gene TRBJ1-5; D ambiguous. Germline assignment: CDR1 LNHDA and CDR2 SQIVND (reference sequence). V was clipped by 3 bases and J by 4 bases, with 19 bases between them. CDR3 length: 17 residues. The CDR3 protein is CASSIFATGPENQPQHF. The CDR3 region has the DNA TGTGCCAGTAGTATTTTTGCAACTGGGCCGGAAAATCAGCCCCAGCATTTT.